Sequencing of this T cell receptor beta chain was carried out in a study of molecular identifiers for immune sequencing clone quantification. Study summary: Four portions were sequenced after RNA from approximately 20,000 or 100,000 naive CD8 cells was split five ways in replicates.

Study findings and constraints: Sharing of a barcode by identical TCR molecules could cause highly expanded clone sizes to be underestimated. Clones carrying above 20 RNA copies accounted for over 98% of effector molecules, under 1% in naive cells.

The sample holds many counts of this clonotype. Antigen: not known. Germline V gene data show CDR1 as MNHEY and CDR2 as SMNVEV (reference sequence). There are 15 residues in the CDR3. J gave up 6 bases and V 8 bases, and 12 bases lay outside the gene matches. Library preparation followed earlier protocols using designated TCR primers. TCRdb independently ran MiXCR on the PCR reads; one entry per CDR3 protein. This sample has roughly 320,000 distinct CDR3 sequences, with over 20% found just once. This rearrangement joins TRBV27 to TRBJ2-3; 9 nucleotides align to TRBD1. This clonotype was obtained from a human donor in good health. Some libraries in this study had Jurkat cell RNA spiked in. The source material was naive CD8+ T cells from blood, with Jurkat cell RNA spiked in. Subset described: FACS-sorted CD8+CD4-CCR7+CD45RA+ naive T cells. The CDR3 reads CASRSLQGAGDTQYF. For the CDR3, the DNA is TGTGCCAGCCGCTCACTACAGGGGGCCGGGGATACGCAGTATTTT.